The 21 T cell receptor beta chains below all came from one sample that was sequenced in a study of shared clonotypes between healthy human individuals. Clones were sequenced by immunoSEQ multiplex PCR, and TCRdb holds only the in-frame ones, with some missing. The sample records some 660,000 clones, 73% being singletons. The sample was memory CD4+ T cells sorted from blood. Noted subset: CD45RA-negative fraction. The receptors come from a young woman in good health.

The chain has TRBV11-2 and TRBJ2-1; possibly TRBD2 for D (5 bases). The germline gives CDR1 SGHAT, CDR2 FQNNGV. The CDR3 is made up of 17 amino acids. Trimming left V 3 bases short and J 6 bases short, with 21 bases between. CDR3 nucleotide sequence: TGTGCCAGCAGCTTGCCCCTGGGAGCCCTGGGCGGCAATGAGCAGTTCTTC. This codes for CASSLPLGALGGNEQFF.

This clone was counted a few times. The chain is built from TRBV2 and TRBJ1-2, with 9 bases matching TRBD1. CDR1 and CDR2 from the germline V gene are SNHLY and FYNNEI. The CDR3 extends over 12 amino acids. CDR3 in amino acids: CVLNRGPGGYTF. Here the CDR3 DNA reads TGTGTCTTAAACAGGGGGCCGGGAGGCTACACCTTC.

This clone was seen a handful of times. The chain links TRBV15 to TRBJ2-3; 9 bases agree with TRBD2. The germline CDR1 and CDR2 sequences are LNHNV and YYDKDF (reference sequence). V gave up 5 bases and J gave up 4 bases; unmatched junction bases: 4. This CDR3 is 14 amino acids long. As DNA, the CDR3 is TGTGCCACCAGCCCCAGGACTAGCGCAGATACGCAGTATTTT. It translates to CATSPRTSADTQYF.

As to this clone: At the DNA level, this CDR3 is encoded by other sequences in the same sample as well. The chain links TRBV6-5 to TRBJ2-7; possibly TRBD2 for D (5 bases). The germline gives CDR1 MNHEY, CDR2 SVGAGI. V shed 0 bases and J shed 0 bases, with 6 bases lying between them. This CDR3 has 14 amino acids. The CDR3 region has the DNA TGTGCCAGCAGTTACTCAGGACTCTCCTACGAGCAGTACTTC. Protein: CASSYSGLSYEQYF.

This sequence joins TRBV20-1 and TRBJ2-3; D ambiguous. V gave up 6 bases and J gave up 4 bases, with 8 bases separating them. Germline V gene sequence: CDR1 DFQATT, CDR2 SNEGSKA (reference sequence). The CDR3 has 11 residues. DNA of the CDR3: TGCAGTGCGTTAATCGCAGATACGCAGTATTTT. Protein sequence: CSALIADTQYF.

The chain is built from TRBV23-1 and TRBJ2-6; TRBD2 is a possible D gene (5 bases). TRBV23-1 is an ORF, and what it does is uncertain. The CDR3 extends over 15 amino acids. Trimming took 0 bases from V and 10 from J, leaving 13 bases between them. The CDR3 DNA follows: TGCGCCAGCAGTCAATCTGGGAGATGGGGAAACGTCCTGACTTTC. As protein: CASSQSGRWGNVLTF.

The chain couples TRBV25-1 to TRBJ2-1, with TRBD2 matching 7 bases. V was clipped by 4 bases and J by 2 bases; unmatched bases: 11. The CDR3 has 17 residues. CDR1 and CDR2 (germline): MGHDK, SYGVNS. The CDR3 sequence: CASSGRSLAATYNEQFF. CDR3 nucleotides: TGTGCCAGCAGTGGACGGTCCCTAGCGGCTACCTACAATGAGCAGTTCTTC.

This chain joins TRBV6-5 and TRBJ2-5; unclear D gene. CDR3 length: 11 residues. Between the trimmed V and J ends, which lost 5 bases and 4 bases, there was a span of 5 bases. Germline CDR1 reads MNHEY; CDR2 reads SVGAGI. The CDR3 nucleotides are TGTGCCAGCAGTCACGGAGAGACCCAGTACTTC. Its translation: CASSHGETQYF.

V and J are TRBV5-1 and TRBJ2-1, with D possibly matching TRBD1 (7 bases). The CDR3 has 18 amino acids. CDR1 and CDR2 from the germline V gene are SGHRS and YFSETQ. Trimming took off 2 bases at V and 3 bases at J, with 21 bases between the two ends. CDR3 loop: CASSFRLGGGTDYNEQFF. CDR3 bases: TGCGCCAGCAGCTTTAGACTTGGGGGCGGGACAGACTACAATGAGCAGTTCTTC.

The chain is built from TRBV7-9 and TRBJ2-5; 7 positions match TRBD1. Trimming at V came to 3 bases and at J to 5 bases, leaving 3 bases not matched to a gene. This CDR3 has 13 amino acids. CDR1 is SEHNR and CDR2 is FQNEAQ in the germline V gene (reference sequence). Here the CDR3 DNA reads TGTGCCAGCAGCTTGGGACAGAGGGAGACCCAGTACTTC. Protein product: CASSLGQRETQYF.

In its sample, this clone was seen once. The chain carries TRBV15 and TRBJ2-3, with 8 bases aligning to TRBD2. The CDR3 is made up of 16 amino acids. In germline, CDR1 is LNHNV, CDR2 YYDKDF (reference sequence). The trim removed 4 bases at V and 0 bases at J, leaving 6 bases unmatched. The CDR3 region has the DNA TGTGCCACCAGCAAACTAGCGGTATCTAGCACAGATACGCAGTATTTT. It translates to CATSKLAVSSTDTQYF.

Written as DNA, the CDR3 is TGTGCCAGCAGCGTCTGGGCGGGGGTGGACTACGAGCAGTACTTC. It codes for CASSVWAGVDYEQYF. The V gene is TRBV6-1, the J gene TRBJ2-7; TRBD2 matches at 7 bases. Trimming removed 6 bases from V and 3 bases from J; junction bases left unmatched: 11. In germline, CDR1 is MNHNS, CDR2 SASEGT. This CDR3 contains 15 residues.

Concerning this clone: A read error is possible here, since a much larger clone lies one base away. The chain couples TRBV27 to TRBJ1-3; 10 bases agree with TRBD1. V was clipped by 6 bases and J by 2 bases; unmatched bases: 1. In germline, CDR1 is MNHEY, CDR2 SMNVEV (reference sequence). This CDR3 has 14 residues. In nucleotides, the CDR3 is TGTGCCAGCAGAGGACAGGGGGCTGGAAACACCATATATTTT. Protein product: CASRGQGAGNTIYF.

This clone was counted between two and nine times. This sample also contains other DNA sequences that code for the same CDR3. The V call is TRBV9, the J call TRBJ2-7; no definite D call. Germline V CDR1 and CDR2: SGDLS, YYNGEE. The CDR3 spans 14 residues. The germline V and J ends were trimmed by 0 bases and 0 bases, with 7 bases remaining between them. The CDR3 sequence: CASSVDYSSYEQYF. CDR3 in DNA: TGTGCCAGCAGCGTAGATTACAGCTCCTACGAGCAGTACTTC. The full variable domain, rest sourced from reference TRBV9 and TRBJ2-7, is DSGVTQTPKHLITATGQRVTLRCSPRSGDLSVYWYQQSLDQGLQFLIQYYNGEERAKGNILERFSAQQFPDLHSELNLSSLELGDSALYFCASSVDYSSYEQYFGPGTRLTVT.

The rearrangement uses TRBV5-6 and TRBJ2-4; D uncertain. CDR1 SGHDT and CDR2 YYEEEE come from the germline V gene. Trimming cost V 2 bases and J 0 bases, with 12 bases left between them. This CDR3 is built from 16 residues. CDR3 in amino acids: CASSFWQKIAKNIQYF. CDR3 coding DNA: TGTGCCAGCAGCTTCTGGCAGAAAATAGCCAAAAACATTCAGTACTTC. Variable domain in full (rest from reference TRBV5-6 and TRBJ2-4): DAGVTQSPTHLIKTRGQQVTLRCSPKSGHDTVSWYQQALGQGPQFIFQYYEEEERQRGNFPDRFSGHQFPNYSSELNVNALLLGDSALYLCASSFWQKIAKNIQYFGAGTRLSVL.

V and J are TRBV11-2 and TRBJ2-1, with TRBD2 matching over 13 bases. Germline loops: CDR1 SGHAT, CDR2 FQNNGV. The V gene end was trimmed by 3 bases and the J gene end by 8 bases; junction bases not matched to a gene: 10. The CDR3 is 17 amino acids. CDR3 loop: CASSLAPGLAGVYEQFF. The CDR3, as DNA: TGTGCCAGCAGCTTGGCCCCAGGACTAGCGGGAGTCTATGAGCAGTTCTTC.

The V gene is TRBV28, the J gene TRBJ2-1; a weak D match, TRBD1 (5 bases). Trimming left V 1 base short and J 6 bases short, with 13 bases between. CDR3 length: 15 amino acids. Germline V gives CDR1 MDHEN, CDR2 SYDVKM. CDR3 amino acids: CASSLLGDSLNEQFF. The CDR3 nucleotides read TGTGCCAGCAGTTTATTAGGCGACAGCCTCAATGAGCAGTTCTTC.

V and J are TRBV5-1 and TRBJ1-2, with TRBD1 matching over 8 bases. V gave up 3 bases and J gave up 7 bases; unmatched junction bases: 8. The CDR3 has 14 residues. Per germline, CDR1 SGHRS and CDR2 YFSETQ. CDR3 DNA sequence: TGCGCCAGCAGCTCCTCAGGGGGCATCGGTGGCTACACCTTC. This sequence encodes CASSSSGGIGGYTF.

The chain uses TRBV5-1 and TRBJ2-7; 7 bases line up with TRBD1. This CDR3 is built from 15 residues. The germline V gene encodes CDR1 SGHRS and CDR2 YFSETQ. V dropped 1 base and J dropped 0; count of bases not matched to a gene: 4. CDR3 amino acids: CASSLLTGSSYEQYF. The DNA for the CDR3 is TGCGCCAGCAGCTTGCTGACAGGGAGCTCCTACGAGCAGTACTTC.

The chain combines TRBV9 with TRBJ2-1, with D perhaps TRBD2 (6 bases). This CDR3 comprises 13 residues. Trimming cost V 3 bases and J 7 bases, with 11 bases left between them. Germline lookup yields CDR1 SGDLS and CDR2 YYNGEE. Here the CDR3 reads CASSADLANEQFF. The CDR3 coding sequence is TGTGCCAGCAGCGCTGACCTAGCGAATGAGCAGTTCTTC. Full variable domain (outside the CDR3, taken from reference TRBV9 and TRBJ2-1): DSGVTQTPKHLITATGQRVTLRCSPRSGDLSVYWYQQSLDQGLQFLIQYYNGEERAKGNILERFSAQQFPDLHSELNLSSLELGDSALYFCASSADLANEQFFGPGTRLTVL.

The chain has TRBV13 and TRBJ2-1; 9 nucleotides agree with TRBD2. Trimming removed 5 bases from V and 9 bases from J; junction bases left unmatched: 5. The CDR3 spans 13 residues. The germline V gene has CDR1 PRHDT and CDR2 FYEKMQ (reference sequence). The CDR3 loop is CASSRGRAIEQFF. CDR3 nucleotides: TGTGCCAGCAGCCGCGGGAGGGCCATTGAGCAGTTCTTC.